This note documents a single T cell receptor beta chain sequence. What it binds is not known. The data stem from a study of vaccination effects on CD4 cells after COVID-19. Overall study context: Viral peptide pools were used in the ViraFEST assay to expand antigen-specific CD4+ T cells, and sequencing came afterward. After vaccination, samples were taken early and late from a few convalescent patients.

Data came from immunoSEQ multiplex PCR; TCRdb stores just in-frame clones and leaves some out. Seen here are 40,000 to 45,000 clones, 76% observed once, and the top ten hold 3% to 4.5%. Trimming shortened V by 6 bases and J by 6 bases, and 17 bases separated the two germline ends. The V gene's germline CDR1 is SNHLY and CDR2 FYNNEI. The CDR3 length is 15 residues. Regarding the study as a whole: Early timepoints after infection were absent, and convalescent patients were few in the study.

Investigators separated out CD4+ T cells once about eleven days of culture had passed. The person's infection with SARS-CoV-2, confirmed by PCR, took place between March and December 2020. Each participant was given two doses of one vaccine (BNT162b2 or mRNA-1273). Sequencing used CD4+ T cells from PBMCs cultured without peptide, obtained after COVID-19 vaccination. The chain recombines TRBV2 with TRBJ1-4, with D uncertain. The clonotype was recovered from a human donor who had a prior SARS-CoV-2 infection. The CDR3 sequence is CASRKKGIEDEKLFF. DNA for the CDR3: TGTGCCAGCAGGAAAAAGGGCATCGAGGATGAAAAACTGTTTTTT.